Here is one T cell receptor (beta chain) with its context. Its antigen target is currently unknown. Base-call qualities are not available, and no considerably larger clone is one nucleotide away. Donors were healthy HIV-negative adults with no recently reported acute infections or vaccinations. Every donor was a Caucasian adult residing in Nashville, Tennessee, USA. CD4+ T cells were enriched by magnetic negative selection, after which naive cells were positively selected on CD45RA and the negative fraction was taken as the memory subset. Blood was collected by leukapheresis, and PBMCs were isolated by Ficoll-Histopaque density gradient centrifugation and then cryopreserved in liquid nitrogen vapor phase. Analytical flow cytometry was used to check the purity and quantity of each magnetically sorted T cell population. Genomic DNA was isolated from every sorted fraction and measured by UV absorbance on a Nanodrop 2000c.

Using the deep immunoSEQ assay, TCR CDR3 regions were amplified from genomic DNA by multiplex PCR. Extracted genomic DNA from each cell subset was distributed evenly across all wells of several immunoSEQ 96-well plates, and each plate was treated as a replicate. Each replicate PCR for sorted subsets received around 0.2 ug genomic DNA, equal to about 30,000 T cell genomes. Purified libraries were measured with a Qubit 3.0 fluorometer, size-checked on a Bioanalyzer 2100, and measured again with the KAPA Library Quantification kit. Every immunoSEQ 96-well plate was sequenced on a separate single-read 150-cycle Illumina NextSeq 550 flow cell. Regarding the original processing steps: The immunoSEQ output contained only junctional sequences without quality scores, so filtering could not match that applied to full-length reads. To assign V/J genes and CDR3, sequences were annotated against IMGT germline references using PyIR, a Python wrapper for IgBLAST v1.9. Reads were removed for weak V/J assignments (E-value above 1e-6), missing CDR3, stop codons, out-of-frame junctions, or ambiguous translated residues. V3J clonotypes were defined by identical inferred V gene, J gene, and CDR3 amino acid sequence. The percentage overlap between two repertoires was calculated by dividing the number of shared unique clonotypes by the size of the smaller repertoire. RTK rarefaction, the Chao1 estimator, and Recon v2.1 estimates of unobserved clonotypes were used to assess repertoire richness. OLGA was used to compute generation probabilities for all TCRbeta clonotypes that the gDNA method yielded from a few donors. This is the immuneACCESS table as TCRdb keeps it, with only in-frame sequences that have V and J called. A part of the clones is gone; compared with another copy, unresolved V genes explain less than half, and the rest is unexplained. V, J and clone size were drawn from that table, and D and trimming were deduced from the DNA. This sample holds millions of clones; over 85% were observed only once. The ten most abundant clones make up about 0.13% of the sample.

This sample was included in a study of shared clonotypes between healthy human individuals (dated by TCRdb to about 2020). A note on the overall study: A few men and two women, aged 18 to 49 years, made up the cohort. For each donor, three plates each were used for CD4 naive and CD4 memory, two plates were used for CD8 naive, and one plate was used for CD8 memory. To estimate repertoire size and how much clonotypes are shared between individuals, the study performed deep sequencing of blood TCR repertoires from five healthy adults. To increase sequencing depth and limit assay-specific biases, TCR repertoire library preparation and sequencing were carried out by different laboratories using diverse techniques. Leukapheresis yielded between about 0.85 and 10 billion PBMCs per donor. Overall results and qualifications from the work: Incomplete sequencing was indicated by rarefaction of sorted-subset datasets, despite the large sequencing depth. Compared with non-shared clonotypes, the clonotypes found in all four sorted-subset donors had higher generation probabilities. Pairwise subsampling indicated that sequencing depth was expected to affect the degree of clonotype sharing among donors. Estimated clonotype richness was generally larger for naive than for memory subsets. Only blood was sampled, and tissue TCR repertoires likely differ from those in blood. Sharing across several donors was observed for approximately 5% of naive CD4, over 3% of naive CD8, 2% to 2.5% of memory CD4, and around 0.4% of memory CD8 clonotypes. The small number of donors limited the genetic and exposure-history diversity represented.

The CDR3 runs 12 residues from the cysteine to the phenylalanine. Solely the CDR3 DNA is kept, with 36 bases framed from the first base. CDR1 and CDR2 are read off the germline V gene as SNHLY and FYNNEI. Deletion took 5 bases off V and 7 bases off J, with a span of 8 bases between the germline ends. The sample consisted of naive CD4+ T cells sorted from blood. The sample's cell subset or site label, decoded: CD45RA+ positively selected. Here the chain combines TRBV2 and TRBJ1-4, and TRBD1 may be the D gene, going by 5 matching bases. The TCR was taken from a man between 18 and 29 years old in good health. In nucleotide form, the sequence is TGTGCCAGCAGTCCAGGGCCTGAAAAACTGTTTTTT. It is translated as CASSPGPEKLFF. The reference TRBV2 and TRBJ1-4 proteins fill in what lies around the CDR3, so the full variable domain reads EPEVTQTPSHQVTQMGQEVILRCVPISNHLYFYWYRQILGQKVEFLVSFYNNEISEKSEIFDDQFSVERPDGSNFTLKIRSTKLEDSAMYFCASSPGPEKLFFGSGTQLSVL.